This T cell receptor beta chain was documented in a study of CD8+ T cells in alopecia areata. V gave up 0 bases and J gave up 5 bases, with 15 bases separating them. Germline V gene lookup returns CDR1 SGHRS and CDR2 YFSETQ. CDR3 length: 15 residues. The count of this clone is one. RNA, once extracted, was reverse transcribed into cDNA for use as the sequencing template. Using immunoSEQ multiplex PCR, the repertoire was profiled, and TCRdb retains in-frame clones only, with some absent. The table lists approximately 13,000 clones, 60% to 65% of them singletons. Alopecia areata patients provided lesional scalp punch biopsies and peripheral blood.

Material for sequencing was skin. This receptor was identified in a human donor with alopecia areata. This rearrangement joins TRBV5-1 to TRBJ2-7; a weak D match, TRBD2 (6 bases). The CDR3 DNA sequence: TGCGCCAGCAGCTTGGCCGAAATAGGAGGGCACGAGCAGTACTTC. It codes for CASSLAEIGGHEQYF.